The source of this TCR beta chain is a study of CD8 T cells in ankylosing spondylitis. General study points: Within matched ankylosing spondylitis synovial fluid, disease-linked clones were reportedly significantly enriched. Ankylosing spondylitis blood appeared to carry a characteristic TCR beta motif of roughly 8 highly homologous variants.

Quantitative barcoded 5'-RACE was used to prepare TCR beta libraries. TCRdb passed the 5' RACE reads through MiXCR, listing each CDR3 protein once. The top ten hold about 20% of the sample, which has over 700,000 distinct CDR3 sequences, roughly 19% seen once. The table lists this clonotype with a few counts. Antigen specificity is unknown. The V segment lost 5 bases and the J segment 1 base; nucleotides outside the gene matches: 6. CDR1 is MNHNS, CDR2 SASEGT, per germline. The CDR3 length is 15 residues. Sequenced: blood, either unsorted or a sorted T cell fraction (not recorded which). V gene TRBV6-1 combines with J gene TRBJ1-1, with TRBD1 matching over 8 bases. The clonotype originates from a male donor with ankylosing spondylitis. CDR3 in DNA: TGTGCCAGCAGTCCCCGACAGGGGTGGAACACTGAAGCTTTCTTT. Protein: CASSPRQGWNTEAFF.